This T cell receptor beta chain was captured by sequencing in a study of blood T cell repertoires in COVID-19. The V and J ends lost 4 bases and 2 bases respectively, with 21 bases between them. Germline CDR1 reads SGHVS; CDR2 reads FQNEAQ. The CDR3 totals 18 residues. Original data processing: Amplified reference gene primers provided the basis for estimating nucleated cell counts. Method: immunoSEQ multiplex PCR; TCRdb's copy keeps in-frame clones and lacks some. The D gene and trimming were derived from the DNA, and the V and J assignments and clone size from that table. The data show 160,000 or so clones, with roughly 90% seen just once and just under 4% held by the top ten. This clone occurred a few times.

The source of this sequence is a woman aged 60-75 years who had recovered from COVID-19. The genes are TRBV7-8 and TRBJ1-5; a weak D match, TRBD1 (5 bases). The sequenced material came from peripheral blood. DNA of the CDR3: TGTGCCAGCAGCTCCGAGGCCCGGGGGATCTATGGCAATCAGCCCCAGCATTTT. Its protein product is CASSSEARGIYGNQPQHF.